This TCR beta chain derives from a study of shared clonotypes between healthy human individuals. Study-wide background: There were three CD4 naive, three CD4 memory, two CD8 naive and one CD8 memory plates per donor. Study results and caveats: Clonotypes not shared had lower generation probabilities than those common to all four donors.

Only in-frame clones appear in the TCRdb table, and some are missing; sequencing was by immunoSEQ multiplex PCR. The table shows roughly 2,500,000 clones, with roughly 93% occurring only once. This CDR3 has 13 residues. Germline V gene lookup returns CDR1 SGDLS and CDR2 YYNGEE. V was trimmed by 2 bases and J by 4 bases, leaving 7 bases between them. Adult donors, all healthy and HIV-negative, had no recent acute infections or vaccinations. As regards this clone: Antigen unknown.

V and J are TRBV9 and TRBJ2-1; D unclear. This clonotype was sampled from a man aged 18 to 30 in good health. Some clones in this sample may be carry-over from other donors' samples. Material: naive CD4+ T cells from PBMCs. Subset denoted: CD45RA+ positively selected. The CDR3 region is CASSVETYNEQFF. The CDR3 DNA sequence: TGTGCCAGCAGCGTGGAGACTTACAATGAGCAGTTCTTC.